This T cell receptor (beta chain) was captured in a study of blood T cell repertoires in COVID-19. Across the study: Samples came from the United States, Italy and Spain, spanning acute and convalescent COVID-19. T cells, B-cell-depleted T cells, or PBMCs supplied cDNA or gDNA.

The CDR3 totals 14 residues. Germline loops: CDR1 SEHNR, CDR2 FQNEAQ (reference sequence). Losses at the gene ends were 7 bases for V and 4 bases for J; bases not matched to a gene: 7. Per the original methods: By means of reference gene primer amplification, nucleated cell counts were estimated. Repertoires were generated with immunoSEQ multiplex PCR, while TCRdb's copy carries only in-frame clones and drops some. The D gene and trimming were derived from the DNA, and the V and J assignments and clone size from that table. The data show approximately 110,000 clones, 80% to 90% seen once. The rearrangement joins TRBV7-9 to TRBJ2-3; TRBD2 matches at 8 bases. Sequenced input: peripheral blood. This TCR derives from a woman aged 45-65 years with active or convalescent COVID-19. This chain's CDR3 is CASTAGGGPDTQYF. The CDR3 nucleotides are TGTGCCAGCACCGCGGGGGGAGGCCCAGATACGCAGTATTTT.